This TCR beta chain was recorded in a study of human T cells and chemical hapten exposure. Time point described: pre-sensitization, week 0. Treatment: therapeutic diphenylcyclopropenone sensitization with weekly scalp DPC. Every donor had alopecia and was 18 to 70 years old; all were suitable for DPC. TCRdb called the RACE reads again in MiXCR, with one record for every CDR3 protein. Among 180,000 or so distinct CDR3 sequences listed, 25% to 35% were seen once. Study-level points and caveats: PT1 expanded TCR counts and patch test score were linked, and their correlation was positive. Controls formed significantly fewer large CDR3 similarity clusters than expanded TCRs did.

The V end was cut by 2 bases, the J end by 6 bases, with 11 bases between. The V gene's germline CDR1 is SGHVS and CDR2 FNYEAQ. CDR3 length: 13 residues. As for this clonotype: Antigen: not known.

The rearrangement joins TRBV7-6 to TRBJ2-7, with a possible D match to TRBD1 (6 bases). The source of this sequence is a woman in her thirties with alopecia areata. Some clones in this sample may be carry-over from other donors' samples. The specimen comprised whole blood, sampled in connection with sensitization to the hapten diphenylcyclopropenone (DPC). CDR3 sequence reads: CASSLSTTGEQYF. In DNA form, the CDR3 reads TGTGCCAGCAGCTTATCAACGACAGGCGAGCAGTACTTC.